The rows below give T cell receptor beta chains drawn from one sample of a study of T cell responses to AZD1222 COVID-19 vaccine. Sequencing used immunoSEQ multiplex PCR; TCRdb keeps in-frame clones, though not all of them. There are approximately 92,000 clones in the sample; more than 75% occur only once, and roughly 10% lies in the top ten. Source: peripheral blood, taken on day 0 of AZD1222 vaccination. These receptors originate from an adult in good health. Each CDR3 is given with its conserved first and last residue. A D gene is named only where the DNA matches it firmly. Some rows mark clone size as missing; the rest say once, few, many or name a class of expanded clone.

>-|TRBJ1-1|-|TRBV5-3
TGTGCCAGAAGCTTGGTGGAAACCCGAGGCACTGAAGCTTTCTTT
CARSLVETRGTEAFF
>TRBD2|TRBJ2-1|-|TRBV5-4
TGTGCCAGCAGCCTAGCGGGCCCTAATAACAATGAGCAGTTCTTC
CASSLAGPNNNEQFF
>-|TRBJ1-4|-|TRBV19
TGTGCCAGTAGTATCTTATTCTTAGAGGAAAAACTGTTTTTT
CASSILFLEEKLFF
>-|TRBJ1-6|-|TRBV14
TGTGCCAGCAGCCAAGATGGGGGCTCCTATAATTCACCCCTCCACTTT
CASSQDGGSYNSPLHF
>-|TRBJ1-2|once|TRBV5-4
TGTGCCAGCAGCGATGCGGACTGGGGGGGCTATGGCTACACCTTC
CASSDADWGGYGYTF
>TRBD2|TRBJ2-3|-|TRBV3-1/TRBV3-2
TGTGCCAGCAGCCACAGAAAGCGGGGGGCCACAGATACGCAGTATTTT
CASSHRKRGATDTQYF
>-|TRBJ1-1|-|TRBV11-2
TGTGCCAGCAGCTTAGAAGGGAGGGTGAACACTGAAGCTTTCTTT
CASSLEGRVNTEAFF
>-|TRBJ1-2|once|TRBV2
TGTGCCAGCAGAAGCGAGATTGGGGGCAGTACCTTC
CASRSEIGGSTF
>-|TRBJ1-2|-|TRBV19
TGTGCCAGTAGACAGAGAAACTATGGCTACACCTTC
CASRQRNYGYTF
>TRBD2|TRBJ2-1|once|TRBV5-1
TGCGCCAGCAGCTTGGGAAGCGGGGGTTCCAATGAGCAGTTCTTC
CASSLGSGGSNEQFF
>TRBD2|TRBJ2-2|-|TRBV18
TGTGCCAGCTCACCAGCGGGAGCGAACACCGGGGAGCTGTTTTTT
CASSPAGANTGELFF
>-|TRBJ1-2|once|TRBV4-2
TGTGCCAGCAGCCAAGAGTGGGTGGGGGCAGGGGACTACACCTTC
CASSQEWVGAGDYTF
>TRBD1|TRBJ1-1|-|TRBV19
TGTGCCAGTGGACAGGGGCGCGACACTGAAGCTTTCTTT
CASGQGRDTEAFF
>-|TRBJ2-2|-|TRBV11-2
TGTGCCAGCAGCCTACACGGCGGTTCGGGCACCGGGGAGCTGTTTTTT
CASSLHGGSGTGELFF
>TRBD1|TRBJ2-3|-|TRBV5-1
TGCGCCAGCAGCCCTGAGGGGGCAGCAGATACGCAGTATTTT
CASSPEGAADTQYF
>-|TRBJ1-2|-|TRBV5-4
TGTGCCAGCAGCTTGGCAGGGTTAGATGGCTACACCTTC
CASSLAGLDGYTF
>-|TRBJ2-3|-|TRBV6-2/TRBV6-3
TGTGCCAGCAGTTATGTCCGTGGCGGGGGCACAGATACGCAGTATTTT
CASSYVRGGGTDTQYF
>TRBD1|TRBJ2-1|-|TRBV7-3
TGTGCCAGCGGCAGAGGTGGGACAGGGGGCGGTGAGCAGTTCTTC
CASGRGGTGGGEQFF
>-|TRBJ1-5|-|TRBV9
TGTGCCAGCAGCGGGGGTGGGGTTTATCAGCCCCAGCATTTT
CASSGGGVYQPQHF
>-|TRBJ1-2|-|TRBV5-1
TGCGCCAGCAGCTTTGGCAGGGAAGCGGCCAACTATGGCTACACCTTC
CASSFGREAANYGYTF
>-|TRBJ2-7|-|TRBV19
TGTGCCAGTAGTATGGCCCCTAAACAGGGGCAGTACTTC
CASSMAPKQGQYF
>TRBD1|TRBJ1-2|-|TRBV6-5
TGTGCCAGCAGTCGTAGACAGGGCGGCTACTATGGCTACACCTTC
CASSRRQGGYYGYTF
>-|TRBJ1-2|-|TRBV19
TGTGCCAGTAGTATATTTACAGACCCCTATGGCTACACCTTC
CASSIFTDPYGYTF
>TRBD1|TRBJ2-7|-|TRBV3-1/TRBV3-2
TGTGCCAGCAGCCACAAGGGGACAGGCTCCTACGAGCAGTACTTC
CASSHKGTGSYEQYF
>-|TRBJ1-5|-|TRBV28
TGTGCCAGCAGTTTTACAGATACTAGCAATCAGCCCCAGCATTTT
CASSFTDTSNQPQHF